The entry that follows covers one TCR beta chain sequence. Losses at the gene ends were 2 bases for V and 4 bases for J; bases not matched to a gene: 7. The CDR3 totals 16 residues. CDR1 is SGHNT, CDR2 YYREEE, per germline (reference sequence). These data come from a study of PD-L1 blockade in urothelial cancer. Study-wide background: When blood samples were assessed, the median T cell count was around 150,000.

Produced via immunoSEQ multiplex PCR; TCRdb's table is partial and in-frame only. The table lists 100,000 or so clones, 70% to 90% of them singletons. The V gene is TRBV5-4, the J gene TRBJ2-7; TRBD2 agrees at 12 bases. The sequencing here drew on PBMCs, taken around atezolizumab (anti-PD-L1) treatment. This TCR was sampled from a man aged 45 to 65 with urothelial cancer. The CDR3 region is CASSFRRLAGDYEQYF. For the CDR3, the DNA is TGTGCCAGCAGCTTCCGACGACTAGCGGGAGATTACGAGCAGTACTTC.